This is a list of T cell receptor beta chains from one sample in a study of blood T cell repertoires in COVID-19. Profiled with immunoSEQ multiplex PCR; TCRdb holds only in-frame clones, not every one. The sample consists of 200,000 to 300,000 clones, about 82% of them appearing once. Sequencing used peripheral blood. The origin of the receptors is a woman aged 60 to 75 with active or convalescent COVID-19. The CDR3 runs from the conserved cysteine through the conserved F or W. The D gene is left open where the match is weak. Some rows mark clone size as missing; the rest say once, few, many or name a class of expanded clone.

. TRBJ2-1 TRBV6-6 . CASSYSGGGEQFF TGTGCCAGCAGTTACTCGGGCGGGGGCGAGCAGTTCTTC
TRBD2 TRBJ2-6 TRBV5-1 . CASSLTSGTQSGANVLTF TGCGCCAGCAGCCTGACTAGCGGGACTCAATCTGGGGCCAACGTCCTGACTTTC
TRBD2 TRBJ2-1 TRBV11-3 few CASTRTSGSNEQFF TGTGCCAGCACCCGGACTAGCGGGAGTAATGAGCAGTTCTTC
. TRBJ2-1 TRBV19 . CASRPYTSSYNEQFF TGTGCCAGTAGGCCATACACAAGCTCCTACAATGAGCAGTTCTTC
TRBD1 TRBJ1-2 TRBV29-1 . CSVRTGRDYGYTF TGCAGCGTGCGGACAGGGCGTGACTATGGCTACACCTTC
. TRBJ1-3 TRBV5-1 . CASSLDRASRSGNTIYF TGCGCCAGCAGCTTGGACAGGGCGAGTAGGTCTGGAAACACCATATATTTT
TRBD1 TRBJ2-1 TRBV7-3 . CASSRDRVSSYNEQFF TGTGCCAGCAGCCGGGACAGGGTTAGCTCCTACAATGAGCAGTTCTTC
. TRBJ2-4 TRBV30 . CAGVQDKNIQYF TGTGCCGGGGTACAGGACAAAAACATTCAGTACTTC
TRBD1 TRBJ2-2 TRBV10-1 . CAISGTGAGELFF TGCGCCATTTCCGGGACAGGGGCCGGGGAGCTGTTTTTT
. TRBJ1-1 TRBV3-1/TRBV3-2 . CASSPGRGAFF TGTGCCAGCAGCCCCGGGAGGGGGGCTTTCTTT
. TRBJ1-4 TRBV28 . CASSALRGWDEKLFF TGTGCCAGCAGTGCACTAAGGGGGTGGGATGAAAAACTGTTTTTT
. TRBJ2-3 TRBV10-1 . CASREQGTQYF TGCGCCAGCAGGGAACAGGGTACGCAGTATTTT
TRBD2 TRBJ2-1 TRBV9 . CASSVGGSGRNEQFF TGTGCCAGCAGCGTGGGAGGGAGCGGGAGAAATGAGCAGTTCTTC
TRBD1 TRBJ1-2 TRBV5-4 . CASSETGDDGYTF TGTGCCAGCAGCGAGACAGGGGACGATGGCTACACCTTC
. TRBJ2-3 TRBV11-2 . CASSLGRGGTDTQYF TGTGCCAGCAGCTTAGGCAGGGGGGGCACAGATACGCAGTATTTT
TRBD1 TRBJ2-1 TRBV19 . CASRGQYNEQFF TGTGCCAGTCGGGGACAGTACAATGAGCAGTTCTTC
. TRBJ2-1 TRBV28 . CASSFIDTSGNEQFF TGTGCCAGCAGTTTTATAGACACATCAGGAAATGAGCAGTTCTTC
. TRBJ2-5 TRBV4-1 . CASSQGLVGETQYF TGCGCCAGCAGCCAAGGGCTAGTTGGCGAGACCCAGTACTTC
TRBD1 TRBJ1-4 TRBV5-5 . CASSGDRGVGEKLFF TGTGCCAGCAGCGGAGACAGGGGGGTAGGTGAAAAACTGTTTTTT
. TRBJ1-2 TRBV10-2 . CASRIQTNYGYTF TGCGCCAGCAGGATACAGACTAACTATGGCTACACCTTC
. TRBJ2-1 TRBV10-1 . CATIELWTRNLPCDNEQFF TGCGCCACCATCGAGTTATGGACACGGAATTTGCCATGTGACAATGAGCAGTTCTTC
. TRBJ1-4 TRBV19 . CASSRRQTTNEKLFF TGTGCCAGTAGTAGGCGACAGACAACTAATGAAAAACTGTTTTTT
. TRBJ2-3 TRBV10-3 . CAIGGLKSEDTQYF TGTGCCATCGGAGGACTAAAAAGCGAAGATACGCAGTATTTT
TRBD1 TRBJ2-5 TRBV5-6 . CASSLIGTEEETQYF TGTGCCAGCAGCTTGATAGGGACAGAAGAAGAGACCCAGTACTTC
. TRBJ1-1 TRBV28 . CATGREVHGTEAFF TGTGCCACTGGACGGGAGGTTCACGGCACTGAAGCTTTCTTT
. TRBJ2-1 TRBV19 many CASGDSGTVYNEQFF TGTGCCAGTGGAGATAGCGGAACCGTCTACAATGAGCAGTTCTTC
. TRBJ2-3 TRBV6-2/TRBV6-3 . CASSYWGLVRDTQYF TGTGCCAGCAGTTACTGGGGGCTCGTTCGGGATACGCAGTATTTT
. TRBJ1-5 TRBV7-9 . CASSSSGEEGNQPQHF TGTGCCAGCAGCTCGTCGGGGGAAGAAGGCAATCAGCCCCAGCATTTT
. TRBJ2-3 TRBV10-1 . CASSELADQHNTDTQYF TGCGCCAGCAGTGAGTTAGCAGATCAACACAACACAGATACGCAGTATTTT
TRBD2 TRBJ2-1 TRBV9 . CASSAGGRGAYNEQFF TGTGCCAGCAGCGCCGGAGGGAGGGGAGCATACAATGAGCAGTTCTTC
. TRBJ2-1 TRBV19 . CASSPLSGRHNDEQFF TGTGCCAGTAGTCCCCTGAGTGGGAGGCACAATGATGAGCAGTTCTTC
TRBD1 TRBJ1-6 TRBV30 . CAWAGQDDSPLHF TGTGCCTGGGCCGGACAGGATGATTCACCCCTCCACTTT
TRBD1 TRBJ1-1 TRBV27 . CASSDRQGYTEAFF TGTGCCAGCAGTGACCGACAGGGGTACACTGAAGCTTTCTTT
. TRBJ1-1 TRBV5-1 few CASSFGQMAFF TGCGCCAGCAGCTTTGGCCAGATGGCTTTCTTT
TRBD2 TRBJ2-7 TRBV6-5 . CASRDEVAGLYEQYF TGTGCCAGCAGGGACGAGGTAGCGGGATTGTACGAGCAGTACTTC
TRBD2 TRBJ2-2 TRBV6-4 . CASSDSIAGVAGELFF TGTGCCAGCAGTGACTCGATAGCGGGGGTGGCCGGGGAGCTGTTTTTT
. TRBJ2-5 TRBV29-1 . CSVEEGFVFGETQYF TGCAGCGTTGAGGAGGGGTTCGTTTTCGGAGAGACCCAGTACTTC
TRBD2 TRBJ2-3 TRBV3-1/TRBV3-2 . CASSQTPGLATDTQYF TGTGCCAGCAGCCAAACGCCGGGACTAGCAACAGATACGCAGTATTTT
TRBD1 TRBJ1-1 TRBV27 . CASSLTGTGISFF TGTGCCAGCAGTTTAACAGGGACAGGGATCTCTTTCTTT
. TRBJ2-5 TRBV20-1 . CSARKGETQYF TGCAGTGCCCGCAAGGGGGAGACCCAGTACTTC
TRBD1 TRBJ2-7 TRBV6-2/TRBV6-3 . CASSYGTAIDEQYF TGTGCCAGCAGCTATGGGACAGCGATAGACGAGCAGTACTTC
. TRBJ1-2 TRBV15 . CATSRGGLSNPTF TGTGCCACCAGCAGAGGGGGACTGAGTAATCCCACCTTC
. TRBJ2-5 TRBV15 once CATSRDRTSKETQYF TGTGCCACCAGCAGAGATCGAACTAGCAAAGAGACCCAGTACTTC
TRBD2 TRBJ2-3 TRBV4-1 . CASSPSPSGGADTQYF TGCGCCAGCAGCCCCTCGCCTAGCGGGGGGGCCGATACGCAGTATTTT
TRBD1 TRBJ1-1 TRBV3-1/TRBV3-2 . CASSQQGGETEAFF TGTGCCAGCAGCCAACAGGGGGGTGAAACTGAAGCTTTCTTT
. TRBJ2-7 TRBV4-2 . CASSPQEARDEQYF TGTGCCAGCAGCCCCCAGGAGGCCCGCGACGAGCAGTACTTC
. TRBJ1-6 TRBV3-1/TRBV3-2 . CASSQDLAVNSPLHF TGTGCCAGCAGCCAAGATCTGGCAGTTAATTCACCCCTCCACTTT
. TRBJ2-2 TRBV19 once CASSIDHGGWQIVKLTGELFF TGTGCCAGTAGTATAGATCACGGGGGTTGGCAAATTGTAAAGTTAACCGGGGAGCTGTTTTTT
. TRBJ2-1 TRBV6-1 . CASSDQANNEQFF TGTGCCAGCAGTGATCAAGCTAACAATGAGCAGTTCTTC
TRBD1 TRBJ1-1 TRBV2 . CASSEAYRGTEAFF TGTGCCAGCAGTGAAGCTTACAGGGGTACTGAAGCTTTCTTT
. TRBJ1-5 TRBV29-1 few CSVVPGGEGQPQHF TGCAGCGTTGTACCTGGGGGCGAGGGTCAGCCCCAGCATTTT
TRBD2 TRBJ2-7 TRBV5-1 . CASSWERGGRIHEQYF TGCGCCAGCAGCTGGGAAAGGGGCGGGAGGATTCACGAGCAGTACTTC
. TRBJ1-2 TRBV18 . CASSPEGDYGYTF TGTGCCAGCTCACCAGAGGGGGACTATGGCTACACCTTC
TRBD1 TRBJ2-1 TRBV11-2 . CASSSEGTGAYNEQFF TGTGCCAGCAGCTCGGAGGGGACAGGGGCCTACAATGAGCAGTTCTTC
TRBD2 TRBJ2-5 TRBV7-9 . CASSFQAGGLGETQYF TGTGCCAGCAGCTTTCAAGCGGGAGGGCTGGGGGAGACCCAGTACTTC
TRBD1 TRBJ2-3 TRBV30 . CAWSPGTGDTDTQYF TGTGCCTGGAGCCCCGGGACAGGGGACACAGATACGCAGTATTTT
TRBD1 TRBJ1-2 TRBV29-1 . CSVDSGQGRGYTF TGCAGCGTTGATTCGGGACAGGGAAGAGGCTACACCTTC